Sequencing of this TCR beta chain was carried out in a study of blood T cell repertoires in COVID-19. There are 12 residues in the CDR3. Trimming stripped 2 bases from V and 2 bases from J, with 5 bases between. Germline lookup yields CDR1 GTSNPN and CDR2 SVGIG (reference sequence). Profiled with immunoSEQ multiplex PCR; TCRdb holds only in-frame clones, not every one. The sample lists just over 95,000 clones, around 80% occurring once. On this clone itself: Distinct nucleotide sequences in the sample also encode this CDR3.

The receptor was derived from a man in his 60s with acute or convalescent COVID-19. The sequencing input was peripheral blood. The V call is TRBV30, the J call TRBJ2-3; D call uncertain. In nucleotides, the CDR3 is TGTGCCTGGAGTCCCCTCACAGATACGCAGTATTTT. Translation: CAWSPLTDTQYF.